This T cell receptor beta chain was captured in a study of blood T cell repertoires in COVID-19. About the study: The United States, Italy and Spain supplied acute and convalescent COVID-19 samples. PBMCs, B-cell-depleted T cells, or T cells were the source of the cDNA or gDNA that made up the material.

Using immunoSEQ multiplex PCR, the repertoire was profiled, and TCRdb retains in-frame clones only, with some absent. The repertoire consists of 98,000 or so clones, with approximately 84% occurring once and the leading ten covering under 30%. Germline CDR1 is SGHVS and CDR2 is FNYEAQ. This CDR3 comprises 13 residues. V lost 2 bases, J lost 8 bases, and 11 bases lay in between. The source material was peripheral blood. V gene TRBV7-6 combines with J gene TRBJ2-3; D is perhaps TRBD2 (6 bases). The clonotype originates from a man in his 60s with acute or convalescent COVID-19. CDR3 region: CASSLREETTQYF. The CDR3, as DNA: TGTGCCAGCAGCTTAAGGGAGGAAACTACGCAGTATTTT.